This T cell receptor beta chain was sequenced during a study of cytomegalovirus exposure and HLA in healthy donors. Study-wide points: High specificity and sensitivity for cytomegalovirus status were reported for the classifier. In a later analysis, TCR beta V- and J-gene trimming was associated with a missense DCLRE1C variant.

Per the germline V gene, CDR1 is SEHNR and CDR2 is FQNEAQ (reference sequence). The CDR3 runs 16 residues. PCR was performed using 60 Vbeta and 13 Jbeta primers. Methods used by the authors: A later analysis counted 80 million or so unique TCR beta chains, some 12 million shared. Clones were sequenced by immunoSEQ multiplex PCR, and TCRdb holds only the in-frame ones, with some missing. The V and J calls and the clone size are those of that table, but D and trimming were determined from the DNA. The table has some 130,000 clones, about four fifths seen once. Nominal health characterized the donors when sampled, though unrecorded immune exposures were likely. About this clone: The antigen is undetermined. A read error may produce the germline difference seen at one junction end.

This receptor was obtained from a man between 25 and 39 years old in good health. This chain links TRBV7-9 with TRBJ2-1; 8 nucleotides agree with TRBD2. Input material: PBMCs. Here the CDR3 DNA reads TGTTCCAGCAGTTCCCGGGGTAGCGGGAATTCCCATGAGCAGTTCTTC. Its protein is CSSSSRGSGNSHEQFF.